This entry lists 26 T cell receptor beta chains sequenced from one sample in a study of PD-L1 blockade in urothelial cancer. TCRdb's copy holds only in-frame clones and misses some; the assay was immunoSEQ multiplex PCR. Of roughly 51,000 clones in the sample, approximately 85% were seen once. Regarding time point: pretreatment peripheral blood. The sequences come from PBMCs, collected around atezolizumab (anti-PD-L1) treatment. The source is a man aged 65-85 years with urothelial cancer.

V is TRBV28 and J is TRBJ1-2; D gene unclear. The CDR3 covers 12 residues. The V gene lost 3 bases and the J gene lost 4 bases, with 6 bases spanning the gap. Germline V gene sequence: CDR1 MDHEN, CDR2 SYDVKM. This CDR3 reads CASSFGIYGYTF. CDR3 bases: TGTGCCAGCAGTTTCGGTATCTATGGCTACACCTTC.

This chain links TRBV28 with TRBJ2-1, with TRBD2 matching over 7 bases. The CDR3 runs to 15 residues. Germline loops: CDR1 MDHEN, CDR2 SYDVKM. V trimming: 4 bases; J trimming: 5 bases; junction bases outside the gene matches: 8. The CDR3: CASSSLAEKHNEQFF. The CDR3, as DNA: TGTGCCAGCAGTTCGCTAGCGGAGAAACACAATGAGCAGTTCTTC.

This chain uses TRBV6-6 with TRBJ1-2; TRBD1 is a possible D gene (6 bases). The CDR3 has 16 amino acids. Per germline, CDR1 MNHNY and CDR2 SVGAGI (reference sequence). The V gene lost 7 bases and the J gene lost 0 bases, with 18 bases spanning the gap. This CDR3 is CASTSNRVDPNYGYTF. CDR3 coding DNA: TGTGCCAGCACCTCGAACAGGGTTGATCCTAACTATGGCTACACCTTC.

The rearrangement joins TRBV18 to TRBJ2-3; 10 nucleotides line up with TRBD2. Germline values: CDR1 KGHSH, CDR2 LQKENI. This CDR3 is built from 16 residues. The J segment lost 2 bases and the V segment lost 3 bases, leaving 5 bases of the junction unmatched. The CDR3 DNA follows: TGTGCCAGCTCACCGGGGACTAGCGTCGCCACAGATACGCAGTATTTT. Translation gives CASSPGTSVATDTQYF.

The genes are TRBV2 and TRBJ2-2, with TRBD2 identical over 7 bases. The V gene end was trimmed by 7 bases and the J gene end by 0 bases; junction bases not matched to a gene: 5. The CDR3 is made up of 15 amino acids. CDR1 and CDR2 (germline): SNHLY, FYNNEI. The CDR3 sequence is CASTGGLANTGELFF. Here the CDR3 DNA reads TGTGCCAGCACGGGGGGACTGGCGAACACCGGGGAGCTGTTTTTT.

The V gene is TRBV10-1, the J gene TRBJ1-2; D remains ambiguous. The CDR3 loop spans 15 amino acids. Germline CDR1 WNHNN, CDR2 SYGVQD (reference sequence). With 0 bases removed from V and 8 bases from J, the gap between germline ends came to 16 bases. The CDR3 bases are TGCGCCAGCAGTGAGTCGTTAACAGCTCAAGGCGGCTACACCTTC. Its protein product is CASSESLTAQGGYTF.

In its sample, this clone was seen a few times. This chain uses TRBV2 with TRBJ2-3; 7 bases match TRBD1. The V and J ends lost 3 bases and 4 bases, in that order; junction bases with no gene match: 1. This CDR3 contains 13 residues. Per the germline V gene, CDR1 is SNHLY and CDR2 is FYNNEI. DNA for the CDR3: TGTGCCAGCAGTGAGAGGGGGCCAGATACGCAGTATTTT. Translation: CASSERGPDTQYF.

The chain couples TRBV27 to TRBJ1-1, with D possibly matching TRBD1 (5 bases). The CDR3 totals 14 residues. Germline CDR1 and CDR2: MNHEY and SMNVEV (reference sequence). Trimming removed 4 bases from V and 2 bases from J, with 11 bases in between. DNA for the CDR3: TGTGCCAGCAGTTGGAAGGGGCGAAACACTGAAGCTTTCTTT. It translates to CASSWKGRNTEAFF.

This chain links TRBV2 with TRBJ2-7, with a tentative D call TRBD1 (7 bases). V lost 6 bases and J 0 bases, leaving 9 bases between the germline ends. Germline CDR1 and CDR2: SNHLY and FYNNEI. The CDR3 is 13 amino acids. CDR3 DNA: TGTGCCAGCAGGCGGGACAGCTCCTACGAGCAGTACTTC. Amino acid sequence: CASRRDSSYEQYF.

The chain combines TRBV10-1 with TRBJ2-5; 9 bases agree with TRBD1. CDR1 WNHNN and CDR2 SYGVQD come from the germline V gene (reference sequence). The CDR3 has 15 residues. Trimming at V came to 6 bases and at J to 4 bases, leaving 9 bases not matched to a gene. CDR3 coding DNA: TGCGCCAGCAGCGGGGGACAGGGCGGGTCAGAGACCCAGTACTTC. Protein product: CASSGGQGGSETQYF.

The V and J genes are TRBV30 and TRBJ2-7; the D gene is possibly TRBD2 (7 bases). The V end was cut by 3 bases, the J end by 2 bases, with 14 bases between. The CDR3 totals 14 residues. Germline assignment: CDR1 GTSNPN and CDR2 SVGIG (reference sequence). CDR3 in amino acids: CAWSERGGTYEQYF. The CDR3 nucleotides read TGTGCCTGGAGCGAAAGGGGGGGGACCTACGAGCAGTACTTC.

This chain joins TRBV9 and TRBJ2-3; 9 bases agree with TRBD1. This CDR3 is built from 14 residues. After removal of 6 bases from V and 8 bases from J, the junction contained 10 bases not matched to a gene. Germline CDR1 is SGDLS and CDR2 is YYNGEE. CDR3 region: CASNRDRDMSTQYF. The DNA of the CDR3 is TGTGCCAGCAACCGGGACAGGGACATGAGTACGCAGTATTTT.

This chain connects TRBV28 to TRBJ2-7, with D unclear. This CDR3 region has 12 residues. From germline, CDR1 is MDHEN and CDR2 SYDVKM. Between the trimmed V and J ends, which lost 3 bases and 9 bases, there was a span of 12 bases. CDR3 amino acids: CASSLKARTQYF. CDR3 sequence (DNA): TGTGCCAGCAGTTTGAAAGCTAGAACGCAGTACTTC.

The chain combines TRBV10-1 with TRBJ1-1, with a possible D match to TRBD1 (6 bases). This CDR3 is built from 16 residues. With 8 bases removed from V and 7 bases from J, the gap between germline ends came to 26 bases. Germline values: CDR1 WNHNN, CDR2 SYGVQD (reference sequence). Written as DNA, the CDR3 is TGCGCCAGCGGAAAAACCCGGGACACTAGTACGGGTGAAGCTTTCTTT. As protein: CASGKTRDTSTGEAFF.

The chain joins TRBV5-6 to TRBJ2-7; TRBD2 is a possible D gene (6 bases). The CDR3 spans 14 residues. Trimming pared 2 bases from V and 3 bases from J, leaving 12 bases between. From germline, CDR1 is SGHDT and CDR2 YYEEEE. The CDR3 reads CASSFRDFNYEQYF. CDR3 coding DNA: TGTGCCAGCAGCTTCCGGGACTTTAACTACGAGCAGTACTTC.

The DNA for the CDR3 is TGCGCCAGCAGCTTGGATACAGGGCGAGAGACCCAGTACTTC. Its translation: CASSLDTGRETQYF. The chain uses TRBV5-1 and TRBJ2-5, with D perhaps TRBD1 (6 bases). V was shortened by 0 bases and J by 4 bases, with 10 bases between the two germline ends. In germline, CDR1 is SGHRS, CDR2 YFSETQ. The CDR3 sequence is 14 residues long.

The chain combines TRBV13 with TRBJ2-1; 7 bases agree with TRBD1. The J segment lost 6 bases and the V segment lost 4 bases, leaving 6 bases of the junction unmatched. CDR3 length equals 14 residues. In germline, CDR1 is PRHDT, CDR2 FYEKMQ (reference sequence). For the CDR3, the DNA is TGTGCCAGCAGCTCCAGACAGGGTCGCAATGAGCAGTTCTTC. It is translated as CASSSRQGRNEQFF.

The V gene is TRBV6-1, the J gene TRBJ1-2; 7 nucleotides match TRBD1. V shed 7 bases and J 5 bases; nucleotides not matched to a gene: 10. The CDR3 spans 14 residues. CDR1 and CDR2 (germline): MNHNS, SASEGT. CDR3 coding DNA: TGTGCCAGCACGGGACAGCGGGAGTATTATGGCTACACCTTC. Amino acid sequence: CASTGQREYYGYTF.

The chain links TRBV12-5 to TRBJ1-1; D possibly corresponds to TRBD1 (5 bases). The CDR3 covers 13 residues. V lost 2 bases and J lost 5, with 9 bases in between. The germline V gene encodes CDR1 LGHNT and CDR2 FRNRAP. CDR3 protein: CASGLSGGTEAFF. The CDR3 DNA sequence: TGTGCTAGTGGTTTGTCGGGGGGAACTGAAGCTTTCTTT. The whole variable domain, filled in from reference TRBV12-5 and TRBJ1-1, reads DARVTQTPRHKVTEMGQEVTMRCQPILGHNTVFWYRQTMMQGLELLAYFRNRAPLDDSGMPKDRFSAEMPDATLATLKIQPSEPRDSAVYFCASGLSGGTEAFFGQGTRLTVV.

V gene TRBV11-2 combines with J gene TRBJ2-7; D perhaps matches TRBD1 (5 bases). Germline assignment: CDR1 SGHAT and CDR2 FQNNGV. The CDR3 runs 14 residues. V lost 5 bases to trimming and J lost 0 bases, with 11 bases between them. CDR3 nucleotide sequence: TGTGCCAGCAGCCCCACAGGTGACTCCTACGAGCAGTACTTC. This encodes CASSPTGDSYEQYF.

This clone was seen a handful of times. The chain couples TRBV11-2 to TRBJ2-1, with 12 bases lining up with TRBD1. The V and J ends lost 5 bases and 8 bases, in that order; junction bases with no gene match: 7. Looked up from germline, CDR1 is SGHAT and CDR2 is FQNNGV. The CDR3 contains 15 residues. The CDR3 bases are TGTGCCAGCAGCCGGGACAGGGGGCTTCTCGATGAGCAGTTCTTC. As protein: CASSRDRGLLDEQFF.

The chain links TRBV29-1 to TRBJ2-7; TRBD1 aligns across 8 bases. Unmatched junction bases numbered 10, after V lost 7 bases and J lost 2 bases. The CDR3 consists of 14 residues. The V gene's germline CDR1 is SQVTM and CDR2 ANQGSEA. The CDR3 sequence: CSGARDRPPYEQYF. Here the CDR3 DNA reads TGCAGCGGGGCCCGGGACAGGCCTCCCTACGAGCAGTACTTC.

The V call is TRBV5-6, the J call TRBJ2-7, with 11 bases lining up with TRBD2. V gave up 4 bases and J gave up 3 bases; unmatched junction bases: 9. This CDR3 region has 16 residues. Germline values: CDR1 SGHDT, CDR2 YYEEEE. The CDR3 DNA sequence: TGTGCCAGCAGCCGCCCGGCTAGCGGGAGGATCTACGAGCAGTACTTC. Translation: CASSRPASGRIYEQYF.

This clone occurred a few times. The chain couples TRBV7-9 to TRBJ1-1; perhaps TRBD1 as D (6 bases). V was pared by 4 bases and J by 0 bases, with 9 bases between. The germline gives CDR1 SEHNR, CDR2 FQNEAQ (reference sequence). This CDR3 is built from 14 residues. CDR3 in DNA: TGTGCCAGCAGCTCCCAGGGGATGAACACTGAAGCTTTCTTT. Protein sequence: CASSSQGMNTEAFF. Drawing the rest from reference TRBV7-9 and TRBJ1-1, the complete variable domain is DTGVSQNPRHKITKRGQNVTFRCDPISEHNRLYWYRQTLGQGPEFLTYFQNEAQLEKSRLLSDRFSAERPKGSFSTLEIQRTEQGDSAMYLCASSSQGMNTEAFFGQGTRLTVV.

This clone showed up just once. Distinct nucleotide sequences in the sample also encode this CDR3. The V and J genes are TRBV19 and TRBJ2-5, with D possibly being TRBD1 (6 bases). Germline CDR1 LNHDA, CDR2 SQIVND (reference sequence). CDR3 length: 13 residues. V was shortened by 6 bases and J by 2 bases, with 10 bases between the two germline ends. CDR3 loop: CASSTGSQETQYF. The CDR3 nucleotides are TGTGCCAGTAGCACAGGGTCACAAGAGACCCAGTACTTC.

This clone was counted a single time. The V call is TRBV28, the J call TRBJ2-5; 7 bases match TRBD1. Germline V gene sequence: CDR1 MDHEN, CDR2 SYDVKM. Unmatched junction bases numbered 4, after V lost 2 bases and J lost 4 bases. This CDR3 region has 14 residues. The CDR3, as DNA: TGTGCCAGCAGTTTAACGACAGGGTCAGAGACCCAGTACTTC. This encodes CASSLTTGSETQYF.